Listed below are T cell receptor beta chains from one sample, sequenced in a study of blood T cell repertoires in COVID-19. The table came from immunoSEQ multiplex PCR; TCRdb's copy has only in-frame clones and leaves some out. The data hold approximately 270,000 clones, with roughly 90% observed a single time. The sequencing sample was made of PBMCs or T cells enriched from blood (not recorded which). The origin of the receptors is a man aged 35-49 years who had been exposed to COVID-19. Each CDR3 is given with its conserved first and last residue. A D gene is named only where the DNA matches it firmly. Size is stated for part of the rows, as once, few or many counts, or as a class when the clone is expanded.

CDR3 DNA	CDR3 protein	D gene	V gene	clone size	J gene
TGTGCCAGCAGCGGACCGGGACAGGGGCTTGTCGATGAGCAGTTCTTC	CASSGPGQGLVDEQFF	TRBD1	TRBV9	NA	TRBJ2-1
TGCGCCAGCAGCCAAGACAGGACTAGCTCTGGGGCCAACGTCCTGACTTTC	CASSQDRTSSGANVLTF	TRBD2	TRBV4-3	NA	TRBJ2-6
TGTGCCAGCAGCCAAGGTAGCGGGAGAGGCTCCTACAATGAGCAGTTCTTC	CASSQGSGRGSYNEQFF	TRBD2	TRBV3-1/TRBV3-2	once	TRBJ2-1
TGTGCCAGCAGCCCTAGCCCCCACCACACTGAAGCTTTCTTT	CASSPSPHHTEAFF	NA	TRBV7-9	NA	TRBJ1-1
TGCGCCAGCAGCTTGGGACTGCCCGTCTCTGGGGCCAACGTCCTGACTTTC	CASSLGLPVSGANVLTF	NA	TRBV5-1	once	TRBJ2-6
TGTGCCAGCAGCTCCCTGGGGCCGGGTACGTCGCAGTATTTT	CASSSLGPGTSQYF	NA	TRBV7-9	NA	TRBJ2-3
TGTGCCAGCAGGACGGGACAGCCGTACCAGCCCCAGCATTTT	CASRTGQPYQPQHF	TRBD1	TRBV28	NA	TRBJ1-5
TGTGCCAGCAGTCCCGGACAGGGCTTCACTGAAGCTTTCTTT	CASSPGQGFTEAFF	TRBD1	TRBV28	NA	TRBJ1-1
TGCGCCAGCAGTGAGTGGACAGGGGAAGGGTATGGCTACACCTTC	CASSEWTGEGYGYTF	TRBD1	TRBV10-2	NA	TRBJ1-2
TGTGCCTGGAGTCGAGGCAACTCCTATGGCTACACCTTC	CAWSRGNSYGYTF	NA	TRBV30	NA	TRBJ1-2
TGTGCCAGTAGTCTCGACAGGGCGAACACTGAAGCTTTCTTT	CASSLDRANTEAFF	TRBD1	TRBV19	NA	TRBJ1-1
TGCGCCAGCAGCCAGAACCCGACAGGGTCTGGGGCCAACGTCCTGACTTTC	CASSQNPTGSGANVLTF	TRBD1	TRBV5-1	NA	TRBJ2-6
TGTGCTAGTGGTTTGGTACTCGGAAGGACTAGCGTCATCACAGATACGCAGTATTTT	CASGLVLGRTSVITDTQYF	TRBD2	TRBV12-5	NA	TRBJ2-3
TGTGCCAGCAGTTCGGGACTAGATAAAGGTGAGCAGTTCTTC	CASSSGLDKGEQFF	TRBD2	TRBV27	NA	TRBJ2-1
TGCGCCAGCAGCTTGGTCAGCGGGAGGACCTACAATGAGCAGTTCTTC	CASSLVSGRTYNEQFF	TRBD2	TRBV5-1	NA	TRBJ2-1